This T cell receptor beta chain was captured in a study of blood T cells in healthy people across ages. Findings and caveats of the study: Across the age range, TCR beta diversity per million T cells fell in a roughly linear way. More naive CD4+ cells and higher diversity marked long-lived donors relative to aged donors.

PCR was performed a second time for about 7 to 12 cycles using a sample-barcoded 5' primer and a J-beta primer mix. TCRdb called the 5' RACE reads again in MiXCR, with one record for every CDR3 protein. Of about 1.7 million distinct CDR3 sequences listed, about 30% are singletons. Each sample used at least 7 million PBMCs. With each sample, at least 6 micrograms of total RNA were extracted. About this clonotype itself: Its antigen is not known. This clone may be a read error of a much larger clone one base away.

V lost 0 bases, J lost 5 bases, and 7 bases stayed unmatched. The germline V gene has CDR1 DFQATT and CDR2 SNEGSKA (reference sequence). The CDR3 is 15 residues long. The TCR sequence derives from a woman in her 30s in good health. The specimen sequenced was blood. The chain couples TRBV20-1 to TRBJ2-5, with 9 bases fitting TRBD2. CDR3 region: CSARDTSGRWETQYF. The CDR3 nucleotides read TGCAGTGCTAGAGATACGAGCGGGAGGTGGGAGACCCAGTACTTC.